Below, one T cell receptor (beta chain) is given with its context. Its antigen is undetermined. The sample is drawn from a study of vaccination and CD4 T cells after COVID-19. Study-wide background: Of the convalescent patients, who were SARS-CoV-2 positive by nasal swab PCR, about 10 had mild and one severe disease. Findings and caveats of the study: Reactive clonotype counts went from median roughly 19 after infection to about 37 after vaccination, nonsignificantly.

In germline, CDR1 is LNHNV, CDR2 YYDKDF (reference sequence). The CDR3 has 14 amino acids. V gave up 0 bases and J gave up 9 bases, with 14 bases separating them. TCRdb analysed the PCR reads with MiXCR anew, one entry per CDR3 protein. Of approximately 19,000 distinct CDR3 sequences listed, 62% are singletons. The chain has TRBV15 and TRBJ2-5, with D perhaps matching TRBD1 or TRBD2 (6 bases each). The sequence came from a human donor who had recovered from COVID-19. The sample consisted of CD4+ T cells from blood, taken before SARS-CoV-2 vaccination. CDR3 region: CATSRDTGARPQYF. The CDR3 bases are TGTGCCACCAGCAGAGATACGGGGGCCCGGCCCCAGTACTTC.